This T cell receptor (beta chain) was documented in a study of blood T cell repertoires in COVID-19. Study as a whole: Specimens from acute and convalescent COVID-19 originated in the United States, Italy and Spain. T cells, B-cell-depleted T cells, or PBMCs provided the cDNA or gDNA that served as material.

As handled by the study authors: Estimation of nucleated cell counts was performed using reference gene primer amplification. Libraries were prepared by immunoSEQ multiplex PCR; TCRdb keeps only in-frame clonotypes and omits some of them. V and J calls and clone size are as listed in that table; D and trimming were resolved from the DNA. The sample lists around 160,000 clones, approximately 80% occurring once. The ends lost 6 bases at V and 3 bases at J; junction bases unmatched: 9. Germline V gene data show CDR1 as SGHNT and CDR2 as YYREEE (reference sequence). The CDR3 extends over 15 amino acids. The chain joins TRBV5-4 to TRBJ1-1; 9 positions agree with TRBD1. The sequence came from a human donor with acute or convalescent COVID-19. The donor label of this sample is uncertain. The material sequenced was peripheral blood. The CDR3 sequence is CASTLDRGWHTEAFF. The CDR3 DNA follows: TGTGCCAGCACCCTGGACAGGGGATGGCACACTGAAGCTTTCTTT.